This T cell receptor (beta chain) was profiled in a study of vaccination and CD4 T cells after COVID-19. At the level of the study: A vaccine, either BNT162b2 or mRNA-1273, was given to participants in two doses.

This sample's treatment: roughly 10-day PBMC culture with coronavirus spike peptide pools or control peptides (ViraFEST assay). ViraFEST relied on peptide pools to expand antigen-specific T cells; the TCRs were sequenced afterward. This clonotype showed up just a few times. Its antigen is undetermined. Oncomine TCR Beta short-read sequencing was applied to DNA from cultured CD4+ T cells. From CD4+ T cells that had been cultured, genomic DNA was extracted. TCRdb itself ran the PCR reads through MiXCR, one entry per CDR3 protein. The sample contains over 10,000 distinct CDR3 sequences, 30% to 40% of which appear only once. The CDR3 has 16 amino acids. J gave up 4 bases and V 0 bases, and 10 bases lay outside the gene matches. Germline V gene data show CDR1 as GTSNPN and CDR2 as SVGIG (reference sequence).

The rearrangement joins TRBV30 to TRBJ2-7, with 9 bases lining up with TRBD2. This sample comprised CD4+ T cells from blood, cultured in vitro, obtained before SARS-CoV-2 vaccination. This clonotype originated in a human donor who received a COVID-19 vaccine. The CDR3 sequence is CAWSVRASSGVYEQYF. The DNA of the CDR3 is TGTGCCTGGAGTGTACGGGCGTCTAGCGGGGTATACGAGCAGTACTTC.